The rows below give T cell receptor beta chains drawn from one sample of a study of beta chain features in type 1 diabetes. Using immunoSEQ multiplex PCR, the repertoire was profiled, and TCRdb retains in-frame clones only, with some absent. Among around 340,000 clones listed, about a tenth were seen once. Sequences were obtained from central memory CD4+ T cells from blood. The receptors here all came from a young man with type 1 diabetes. CDR3s leave out the opening cysteine and the closing phenylalanine or tryptophan. Each record gives: V gene, D gene, CDR3 protein. D genes are given only for firm matches.

>TRBV13|NA
ASSKNNEQF
>TRBV6-4|TRBD1
ASRRDSYNEQF
>TRBV30|NA
AWTPTGFGPYEQY
>TRBV5-1|NA
ASSLASSVQGANSPLH
>TRBV29-1|NA
SVDGPGETYEQY
>TRBV6-5|NA
ASSYSQGAGNTIY
>TRBV28|TRBD1
ASSPTGIADTQY
>TRBV6-6|NA
ASSYTSLGQNNEQF
>TRBV18|TRBD2
ASSPQGTSGGETQY
>TRBV4-3|NA
ASSQEYRRGSNYGYT
>TRBV7-8|NA
ASSFKEDTEAF
>TRBV6-5|NA
ASRLYNEQF
>TRBV7-2|TRBD2
ASSPRLAGSGNEQF
>TRBV18|NA
ASSPQGRAYEQY
>TRBV19|NA
ASKAHSNQPQH
>TRBV7-6|TRBD2
ASSRSGDPNEQF
>TRBV7-8|NA
ASSLGEAGNQPQH
>TRBV19|NA
ASSMGRADETQY
>TRBV2|NA
ASSVKYEQF
>TRBV28|NA
ASSLHRANTEAF
>TRBV5-1|TRBD1
ASSFLSGQAGELF
>TRBV27|NA
ASSSQALGDEKLF
>TRBV5-1|TRBD1
ASSQGAHTDTQY
>TRBV28|TRBD1
ASSPGQAGTYEQY
>TRBV7-2|TRBD1
ASSRGQASYNEQF
>TRBV7-9|NA
ASSLGREGTEAF
>TRBV18|NA
ASSPTGNNSPLH
>TRBV7-2|NA
ASSLVRGNEQF
>TRBV7-2|NA
ASSLGSGKVSYEQY
>TRBV10-3|TRBD1
AIAGTGGGETQY
>TRBV9|NA
ASSVGNPLGLHGYT
>TRBV7-9|NA
ASSRDEPLH
>TRBV4-1|NA
ASSQAGLEINEQF
>TRBV4-3|TRBD1
ASSQAPTGALNTEAF
>TRBV21-1|NA
ASSTRDRGTNEKLF
>TRBV19|NA
ASSIGNTDTQY
>TRBV5-1|NA
ASSLGTAGQPQH
>TRBV29-1|TRBD1
STGQGAGEQF
>TRBV19|NA
ASSPRVGQPQH
>TRBV30|TRBD1
AWSAPGQRNVQY
>TRBV9|TRBD1
ASSVAGTGGPYEQY
>TRBV2|NA
ASSHGGGTTYEQY
>TRBV10-3|TRBD2
ATRGARGEKETQY